Listed below are T cell receptor beta chains from one sample, sequenced in a study of blood T cells in healthy people across ages. TCRdb analysed the 5' RACE reads with MiXCR anew, one entry per CDR3 protein. The profile shows 650,000 to 1,000,000 distinct CDR3 sequences, about 45% of them singletons. Material for sequencing was blood. The source is a man at least 80 years old in good health. Each CDR3 is given with its conserved first and last residue. D genes are given only for firm matches. Clone sizes are given selectively: once, few, many, or a class where the clone is expanded.

TRBD2	.	TRBV12-3/TRBV12-4	TRBJ2-1	17	CASSDGLAGGIDGEQFF	TGTGCCAGCAGTGACGGACTAGCGGGAGGGATTGACGGGGAGCAGTTCTTC
.	.	TRBV7-8	TRBJ1-2	14	CASSLASSYYGYTF	TGTGCCAGCAGCTTAGCTTCGAGTTACTATGGCTACACCTTC
.	.	TRBV15	TRBJ2-7	14	CATSRDLGQRGQYF	TGTGCTACCAGCAGAGATCTGGGTCAACGTGGGCAGTACTTC
TRBD2	.	TRBV20-1	TRBJ2-3	15	CSAQLVAGSPDTQYF	TGCAGTGCTCAGTTGGTAGCGGGTAGCCCAGATACGCAGTATTTT
.	.	TRBV6-1	TRBJ1-2	14	CASSEARGVRGYTF	TGTGCCAGCAGTGAAGCGCGCGGAGTGAGAGGCTACACCTTC
TRBD2	many	TRBV27	TRBJ2-7	14	CASSREGPTYEQYF	TGTGCCAGCAGCCGGGAGGGTCCCACCTACGAGCAGTACTTC
.	.	TRBV12-3/TRBV12-4	TRBJ2-3	14	CASSPGASPDTQYF	TGTGCCAGCAGCCCCGGAGCGAGCCCAGATACGCAGTATTTT
.	.	TRBV24-1	TRBJ2-3	15	CATSTGAFPLDTQYF	TGTGCCACCAGTACCGGGGCCTTCCCACTTGATACGCAGTATTTT
TRBD1	.	TRBV7-9	TRBJ2-7	17	CASSLAVRDSNSYEQYF	TGTGCCAGCAGCTTAGCCGTCCGGGACAGTAATTCCTACGAGCAGTACTTC
.	.	TRBV7-9	TRBJ2-2	14	CASSLVQYTGELFF	TGTGCCAGCAGCTTAGTACAGTACACCGGGGAGCTGTTTTTT